A single TCR beta chain is shown here with its context. Its antigen is still unknown. Profiling relied on immunoSEQ multiplex PCR, and the TCRdb table lists in-frame clones only, not all of them. The table includes about 41,000 clones, roughly 76% detected once. The data were obtained in a study of vaccination effects on CD4 cells after COVID-19. Study conclusions and caveats: Marked clonal contraction was seen late after vaccination (in both infection- and vaccine-induced clones).

Sequencing followed a ViraFEST assay step that expanded antigen-specific CD4+ T cells with viral peptide pools. When around nine days of culture had elapsed, CD4+ T cells were isolated. Vaccine recipients, nucleocapsid antibody negative, had no prior SARS-CoV-2 infection. Cultures got half-medium changes with IL-2 on days 3 and 7. There are 16 residues in the CDR3. Trimming cost V 2 bases and J 3 bases; bases outside gene matches: 8. The germline CDR1 and CDR2 sequences are MDHEN and SYDVKM. Sequences were derived from CD4+ T cells from PBMCs cultured with HCoV-OC43 spike peptides, sampled before COVID-19 vaccination. Subset defined: HCoV-OC43 spike overlapping peptide pool stimulation. This sequence was found in a human donor who received a COVID-19 vaccine. This sequence joins TRBV28 and TRBJ2-3; 7 positions agree with TRBD2. CDR3 bases: TGTGCCAGCAGTTTAGGAGGGAGGGCCGGAACAGATACGCAGTATTTT. Encoded protein: CASSLGGRAGTDTQYF.